One and the same sample provided the 23 T cell receptor beta chains below, sequenced in a study of T-cell memory formation after mild COVID-19. TCRdb called the 5' RACE reads again in MiXCR, with one record for every CDR3 protein. Here the sample spans roughly 240,000 distinct CDR3 sequences, over 15% being singletons. Material: PBMCs or a T cell subset sorted from them (not recorded which). The receptors originated from an adult woman who had mild COVID-19 (a few samples of this study predate the infection). Cell type and time point are not known.

The sample holds a few counts of this clonotype. The gene calls are TRBV29-1 and TRBJ2-3; 8 positions agree with TRBD2. The length of the CDR3 is 14 residues. The germline V gene encodes CDR1 SQVTM and CDR2 ANQGSEA. The junction had 7 bases not matched to a gene; V was cut back by 4 bases and J by 4 bases. This CDR3 is CSVGGSGRPDTQYF. In DNA form, the CDR3 reads TGCAGCGTTGGGGGGAGCGGGAGACCAGATACGCAGTATTTT.

The gene calls are TRBV30 and TRBJ1-2; D not certain. The CDR3 covers 15 residues. Trimming took 4 bases from V and 3 from J, leaving 18 bases between them. The V gene's germline CDR1 is GTSNPN and CDR2 SVGIG (reference sequence). The CDR3 protein is CAWNLPENLHYGYTF. CDR3 nucleotide sequence: TGTGCCTGGAATTTGCCCGAGAACCTGCACTATGGCTACACCTTC.

This chain joins TRBV7-2 and TRBJ1-5; D gene ambiguous. This CDR3 has 13 amino acids. Trimming removed 1 base from V and 4 bases from J, with 5 bases in between. The germline gives CDR1 SGHTA, CDR2 FQGNSA. The CDR3 reads CASSLGRNQPQHF. The DNA of the CDR3 is TGTGCCAGCAGCTTAGGGAGAAATCAGCCCCAGCATTTT.

In this sample, this clonotype turned up a few times. V usage is TRBV5-1 and J usage is TRBJ1-2, with D possibly being TRBD1 (5 bases). The CDR3 runs to 15 residues. Between the trimmed V and J ends, which lost 7 bases and 6 bases, there was a span of 22 bases. CDR1 and CDR2 (germline): SGHRS, YFSETQ. The chain's CDR3 is CASAEGAQNWNGYTF. The DNA of the CDR3 is TGCGCCAGCGCGGAAGGGGCGCAAAATTGGAATGGCTACACCTTC.

At least ten counts were recorded for this clonotype. The genes are TRBV7-9 and TRBJ2-1, with D perhaps matching TRBD1 (6 bases). Germline CDR1 reads SEHNR; CDR2 reads FQNEAQ (reference sequence). V lost 0 bases, J lost 7 bases, and 10 bases lay in between. This CDR3 contains 14 residues. CDR3 nucleotides: TGTGCCAGCAGCTTAGCCGCAGGGGTGAATGAGCAGTTCTTC. The encoded protein is CASSLAAGVNEQFF. The entire variable domain, with the rest obtained from reference TRBV7-9 and TRBJ2-1, is as follows: DTGVSQNPRHKITKRGQNVTFRCDPISEHNRLYWYRQTLGQGPEFLTYFQNEAQLEKSRLLSDRFSAERPKGSFSTLEIQRTEQGDSAMYLCASSLAAGVNEQFFGPGTRLTVL.

The chain recombines TRBV11-2 with TRBJ2-5; D is possibly TRBD2 (6 bases). Germline V lookup: CDR1 SGHAT, CDR2 FQNNGV. V was shortened by 4 bases and J by 5 bases, with 11 bases between the two germline ends. The CDR3 consists of 13 residues. CDR3 DNA sequence: TGTGCCAGCAGCTCGGACTATTTGGAGACCCAGTACTTC. As protein: CASSSDYLETQYF.

This clonotype has a count of ten or more. The chain links TRBV24-1 to TRBJ2-3, with 8 nucleotides matching TRBD1. Germline loops: CDR1 KGHDR, CDR2 SFDVKD. The CDR3 runs 13 residues. J was trimmed by 7 bases and V by 5 bases; bases with no gene match: 4. The CDR3 loop reads CATSGQGANTQYF. As DNA, the CDR3 is TGTGCCACCAGTGGCCAGGGGGCAAATACGCAGTATTTT.

This clonotype turned up a few times. The CDR3 is CASSPSQANTEAFF. The CDR3 DNA reads TGTGCCAGCTCACCCTCCCAGGCGAACACTGAAGCTTTCTTT. The V gene is TRBV18, the J gene TRBJ1-1; no definite D call. V was shortened by 3 bases and J by 1 base, with 9 bases between the two germline ends. CDR3 length equals 14 residues. Germline-derived CDR1 and CDR2 are KGHSH and LQKENI.

This clonotype was detected only a few times. The rearrangement joins TRBV7-2 to TRBJ1-5, with no clear D. The CDR3 is 14 amino acids. With 2 bases removed from V and 8 bases from J, the gap between germline ends came to 13 bases. CDR1 and CDR2 from the germline V gene are SGHTA and FQGNSA. The CDR3 DNA is TGTGCCAGCAGCTTAACGACGGTGAAGGAGCCCCAGCATTTT. Protein: CASSLTTVKEPQHF.

V usage is TRBV10-3 and J usage is TRBJ1-2; a possible D gene is TRBD1 (6 bases). Trimming took off 6 bases at V and 5 bases at J, with 10 bases between the two ends. The CDR3 has 12 residues. Germline V gene lookup returns CDR1 ENHRY and CDR2 SYGVKD. CDR3 nucleotide sequence: TGTGCCATCAGACAGGGTTCGTATGGCTACACCTTC. Protein: CAIRQGSYGYTF.

The chain uses TRBV7-2 and TRBJ2-3; D could derive from TRBD1 or TRBD2 (5 bases each). V lost 0 bases and J lost 5, with 12 bases in between. Looked up from germline, CDR1 is SGHTA and CDR2 is FQGNSA. The CDR3 contains 15 residues. CDR3 nucleotide sequence: TGTGCCAGCAGCTTAGCGTTTGGGGCGGGAGATACGCAGTATTTT. Protein product: CASSLAFGAGDTQYF.

This sequence joins TRBV29-1 and TRBJ2-3; no reliable D call. CDR3 size: 11 residues. Trimming took 4 bases from V and 6 from J, leaving 8 bases between them. Germline V lookup: CDR1 SQVTM, CDR2 ANQGSEA. CDR3 in DNA: TGCAGCGTTGGTTCGAGGGATACGCAGTATTTT. Protein: CSVGSRDTQYF.

In this sample, this clonotype turned up many times. The chain couples TRBV6-6 to TRBJ1-1; the D is unclear. V gave up 6 bases and J gave up 3 bases, with 14 bases separating them. The CDR3 covers 14 residues. From germline, CDR1 is MNHNY and CDR2 SVGAGI (reference sequence). Here the CDR3 reads CASSKGEWDTEAFF. Here the CDR3 DNA reads TGTGCCAGCAGCAAGGGTGAGTGGGACACTGAAGCTTTCTTT.

This clonotype showed up just a few times. J is TRBJ2-1 and V is TRBV12-3 or TRBV12-4, with 8 bases matching TRBD2. CDR3 length equals 11 residues. Trimming at V came to 10 bases and at J to 9 bases, leaving 5 bases not matched to a gene. The CDR3 is CATGGGREQFF. As DNA, the CDR3 is TGTGCCACGGGGGGGGGCCGTGAGCAGTTCTTC.

This clonotype was seen repeatedly, ten times or more. J is TRBJ2-3 and V is TRBV12-3 or TRBV12-4; a possible D gene is TRBD1 (5 bases). CDR3 length: 14 amino acids. V lost 4 bases to trimming and J lost 1 base, with 9 bases between them. CDR3 nucleotide sequence: TGTGCCAGCAGTTATATGACAGGCACAGATACGCAGTATTTT. Its protein product is CASSYMTGTDTQYF.

This clonotype has more than one count but fewer than ten. This chain joins TRBV3-1 and TRBJ2-2; TRBD1 matches at 10 bases. CDR1 and CDR2 from the germline V gene are LGHDT and YNNKEL (reference sequence). The CDR3 extends over 16 amino acids. V lost 4 bases, J lost 4 bases, and 6 bases stayed unmatched. The CDR3 reads CASSPGTGVPTGELFF. In DNA form, the CDR3 reads TGTGCCAGCAGCCCCGGGACAGGGGTCCCCACCGGGGAGCTGTTTTTT.

The rearrangement joins TRBV29-1 to TRBJ2-7, with 12 bases lining up with TRBD2. Per the germline V gene, CDR1 is SQVTM and CDR2 is ANQGSEA. The ends lost 7 bases at V and 6 bases at J; junction bases unmatched: 7. CDR3 length: 13 residues. The CDR3 spells CSARLAGALEQYF. CDR3 bases: TGCAGCGCTCGACTAGCGGGAGCGCTCGAGCAGTACTTC.

This clonotype was picked up many times. The CDR3 region has the DNA TGCAGTGCTAGTGGGGGGACTAGCATCCGGGAGACCCAGTACTTC. Amino acids: CSASGGTSIRETQYF. V and J are TRBV20-1 and TRBJ2-5; 9 bases are a match to TRBD2. The germline V gene encodes CDR1 DFQATT and CDR2 SNEGSKA (reference sequence). After removal of 3 bases from V and 5 bases from J, the junction contained 10 bases not matched to a gene. There are 15 residues in the CDR3.

V usage is TRBV10-3 and J usage is TRBJ1-1; weak D call: TRBD1 (5 bases). CDR1 is ENHRY and CDR2 is SYGVKD in the germline V gene. Trimming stripped 0 bases from V and 6 bases from J, with 11 bases between. The CDR3 spans 14 residues. CDR3 amino acids: CAISESGGGAEAFF. The CDR3 DNA reads as TGTGCCATCAGTGAGTCCGGGGGAGGAGCTGAAGCTTTCTTT.

About this clonotype: A junction boundary mismatches the germline segment, possibly from a read error. V gene TRBV7-2 combines with J gene TRBJ2-2; the D gene is possibly TRBD2 (6 bases). The germline CDR1 and CDR2 sequences are SGHTA and FQGNSA. The CDR3 totals 14 residues. CDR3 amino acids: CARSLASVSGELFF. In nucleotides, the CDR3 is TGTGCCAGAAGCTTAGCTAGCGTCTCAGGGGAGCTGTTTTTT. Filled out from reference TRBV7-2 and TRBJ2-2, the complete variable domain reads GAGVSQSPSNKVTEKGKDVELRCDPISGHTALYWYRQSLGQGLEFLIYFQGNSAPDKSGLPSDRFSAERTGGSVSTLTIQRTQQEDSAVYLCARSLASVSGELFFGEGSRLTVL.

The rearrangement links TRBV12-3 or TRBV12-4 to TRBJ2-1; no clear D gene. This CDR3 contains 14 residues. V shed 3 bases and J shed 10 bases, with 16 bases lying between them. As DNA, the CDR3 is TGTGCCAGCAGTTTGGCCTACTCAAATGGAGAGCAGTTCTTC. Translated: CASSLAYSNGEQFF.

V is TRBV7-9 and J is TRBJ2-1; no clear D gene. The CDR3 consists of 14 residues. Trimming stripped 4 bases from V and 0 bases from J, with 7 bases between. Germline V gene lookup returns CDR1 SEHNR and CDR2 FQNEAQ (reference sequence). In DNA, the CDR3 is TGTGCCAGCAGCTGGGTTTCCTCCTACAATGAGCAGTTCTTC. It codes for CASSWVSSYNEQFF.

This clonotype occurred a few times. The chain recombines TRBV18 with TRBJ2-7; maybe TRBD1 (6 bases). V shed 6 bases and J shed 2 bases, with 14 bases lying between them. The CDR3 totals 14 residues. CDR1 is KGHSH, CDR2 LQKENI, per germline. The CDR3 region has the DNA TGTGCCAGCTCCCCAAGGACAGAAGCCTACGAGCAGTACTTC. Protein product: CASSPRTEAYEQYF.